This passage covers 13 T cell receptor beta chains from one sample sequenced in a study of shared clonotypes between healthy human individuals. Measured with immunoSEQ multiplex PCR; TCRdb has only the in-frame clones, and not every one. The sample includes fewer than 2.5 million clones, roughly 93% seen only once; the top ten take about 0.38%. The sequencing sample was made of naive CD4+ T cells from PBMCs. Documented subset: CD45RA+ positively selected. The receptor source for this set is a man aged 18 to 30 in good health. Some clones in this sample may be carry-over from other donors' samples.

This chain connects TRBV30 to TRBJ1-2; 7 bases are shared with TRBD1. Germline V gene sequence: CDR1 GTSNPN, CDR2 SVGIG (reference sequence). After removal of 0 bases from V and 13 bases from J, the junction contained 8 bases not matched to a gene. The CDR3 length is 12 residues. Here the CDR3 DNA reads TGTGCCTGGAGTGTAGGGGGCTGGGTTGTCACCTTC. As protein: CAWSVGGWVVTF.

The V and J genes are TRBV28 and TRBJ2-3, with D possibly TRBD1 on 6 matching bases. The CDR3 spans 15 residues. CDR1 and CDR2 (germline): MDHEN, SYDVKM. The V and J ends lost 5 bases and 4 bases respectively, with 16 bases between them. In DNA, the CDR3 is TGTGCCAGCAGTCGGCAGGGGACCAACTCAGATACGCAGTATTTT. Translating gives CASSRQGTNSDTQYF.

This clone was found once. V usage is TRBV29-1 and J usage is TRBJ2-3, with D perhaps assigned TRBD1 or TRBD2 (5 bases each). CDR1 is SQVTM, CDR2 ANQGSEA, per germline. V was clipped by 3 bases and J by 4 bases, with 11 bases between them. The CDR3 loop spans 13 amino acids. CDR3 DNA: TGCAGCGTTGATGAGGGGCTGCCAGATACGCAGTATTTT. Translated, it gives CSVDEGLPDTQYF.

The chain links TRBV5-1 to TRBJ2-2; a possible D gene is TRBD1 (5 bases). Germline CDR1 is SGHRS and CDR2 is YFSETQ. V shed 2 bases and J shed 4 bases, with 12 bases lying between them. The CDR3 contains 15 residues. The CDR3, as DNA: TGCGCCAGCAGCTTTATTACAGGAAGCACCGGGGAGCTGTTTTTT. Protein product: CASSFITGSTGELFF.

This chain uses TRBV6-8 with TRBJ1-1; unclear D gene. V lost 8 bases and J lost 11, with 9 bases in between. Per the germline V gene, CDR1 is MNHGY and CDR2 is SAAAGT. The CDR3 has 9 residues. The CDR3 spells CASFLRAFF. The CDR3 DNA is TGTGCCAGCTTTCTCCGTGCTTTCTTT.

This rearrangement joins TRBV28 to TRBJ1-1, with D perhaps matching TRBD1 (6 bases). Looked up from germline, CDR1 is MDHEN and CDR2 is SYDVKM. Trimming removed 10 bases from V and 8 bases from J, with 20 bases in between. There are 13 residues in the CDR3. The CDR3 DNA follows: TGTGCCACTCAGGGGCCGGGGTTTGTAGAAGCTTTCTTT. Protein product: CATQGPGFVEAFF.

The chain joins TRBV18 to TRBJ2-7; D not resolved. Trimming left V 6 bases short and J 3 bases short, with 18 bases between. In germline, CDR1 is KGHSH, CDR2 LQKENI. The CDR3 is 15 residues long. CDR3 sequence (DNA): TGTGCCAGCTCCCCCCGTAGGCTCCTATACTACGAGCAGTACTTC. It encodes CASSPRRLLYYEQYF.

The sample holds one count of this clone. The V and J genes are TRBV27 and TRBJ1-2, with TRBD1 matching over 7 bases. This CDR3 is built from 13 residues. With V trimmed by 6 bases and J by 2 bases, 3 bases remained unmatched. CDR1 is MNHEY, CDR2 SMNVEV, per germline (reference sequence). The chain's CDR3 is CASRSTGNYGYTF. In nucleotides, the CDR3 is TGTGCCAGCAGGTCGACAGGGAACTATGGCTACACCTTC.

The chain joins TRBV10-3 to TRBJ2-2; TRBD2 matches at 9 bases. The germline V gene has CDR1 ENHRY and CDR2 SYGVKD. The CDR3 runs to 13 residues. The V and J ends lost 9 bases and 4 bases, in that order; junction bases with no gene match: 3. The CDR3 DNA sequence: TGTGCCATTAGCGGGAGTAGCACCGGGGAGCTGTTTTTT. As protein: CAISGSSTGELFF.

The chain employs TRBV5-6 and TRBJ2-5; possibly TRBD1 or TRBD2 for D (5 bases each). V gave up 4 bases and J gave up 4 bases, with 14 bases separating them. The CDR3 is made up of 14 amino acids. Per the germline V gene, CDR1 is SGHDT and CDR2 is YYEEEE. The CDR3 spells CASSNRDPGETQYF. Here the CDR3 DNA reads TGTGCCAGCAGCAACCGGGACCCGGGAGAGACCCAGTACTTC. Full variable domain (remainder filled in from reference TRBV5-6 and TRBJ2-5): DAGVTQSPTHLIKTRGQQVTLRCSPKSGHDTVSWYQQALGQGPQFIFQYYEEEERQRGNFPDRFSGHQFPNYSSELNVNALLLGDSALYLCASSNRDPGETQYFGPGTRLLVL.

The chain carries TRBV7-2 and TRBJ2-7; 7 bases align to TRBD1. From germline, CDR1 is SGHTA and CDR2 FQGNSA. The V gene end was trimmed by 2 bases and the J gene end by 2 bases; junction bases not matched to a gene: 6. The CDR3 totals 15 residues. CDR3 bases: TGTGCCAGCAGCTTAACAGGGGATTGGACCTACGAGCAGTACTTC. This gives the protein CASSLTGDWTYEQYF.

The CDR3 DNA sequence: TGCAGCGGTGGCCGTTTAGGGGACGAGCAGTACTTC. Encoded protein: CSGGRLGDEQYF. This sequence joins TRBV29-1 and TRBJ2-7; tentative D call: TRBD1 (5 bases). The germline gives CDR1 SQVTM, CDR2 ANQGSEA. The V and J ends lost 7 bases and 5 bases respectively, with 15 bases between them. The CDR3 runs to 12 residues.

The chain has TRBV28 and TRBJ1-1, with D perhaps TRBD1 (5 bases). CDR1 and CDR2 from the germline V gene are MDHEN and SYDVKM. CDR3 length equals 14 residues. The V end was cut by 6 bases, the J end by 5 bases, with 16 bases between. This CDR3 reads CASRAAGGRTEAFF. CDR3 coding DNA: TGTGCCAGCAGAGCCGCGGGGGGGAGGACTGAAGCTTTCTTT. The complete variable domain, with remaining parts taken from reference TRBV28 and TRBJ1-1, reads DVKVTQSSRYLVKRTGEKVFLECVQDMDHENMFWYRQDPGLGLRLIYFSYDVKMKEKGDIPEGYSVSREKKERFSLILESASTNQTSMYLCASRAAGGRTEAFFGQGTRLTVV.